These 17 T cell receptor beta chains share one sample of origin, sequenced in a study of monozygotic twins with inflammatory bowel disease. One entry per CDR3 protein, without DNA, is what TCRdb gives after re-calling the 5' RACE reads. The sample spans fewer than 550,000 distinct CDR3 sequences; the ten largest clones claim 2% to 2.5%. Sequences were obtained from blood. These receptors were collected from a human donor with ulcerative colitis or Crohn's disease, or a healthy co-twin of an affected twin (not recorded which).

This chain connects TRBV5-1 to TRBJ2-1; absent DNA, TCRdb's TRBD1 call cannot be checked. Per germline, CDR1 SGHRS and CDR2 YFSETQ. There are 16 residues in the CDR3. This CDR3 is CASSPRTGQTYNEQFF.

The rearrangement links TRBV5-4 to TRBJ2-5; TCRdb's D call, TRBD1, is unchecked because there is no DNA. There are 15 residues in the CDR3. Germline V gene data show CDR1 as SGHNT and CDR2 as YYREEE (reference sequence). CDR3 loop: CASSYNPGQGETQYF.

The chain recombines TRBV5-6 with TRBJ2-1; the TCRdb call, TRBD2, lacks DNA for checking. Germline V lookup: CDR1 SGHDT, CDR2 YYEEEE. The CDR3 sequence is 19 residues long. The CDR3 loop reads CASSSPPGLAPVGGNEQFF.

The J gene is TRBJ2-1, the V gene TRBV5-5; the D gene TCRdb calls, TRBD1, cannot be checked with no DNA. The CDR3 is 16 residues long. The germline CDR1 and CDR2 sequences are SGHKS and YYEKEE (reference sequence). CDR3: CASSLVGRTAYNEQFF.

This sequence joins TRBV28 and TRBJ2-2; TCRdb calls TRBD1, which cannot be checked without DNA. The V gene's germline CDR1 is MDHEN and CDR2 SYDVKM. This CDR3 has 13 residues. The CDR3 loop reads CASKTGFTGELFF.

V gene TRBV11-3 combines with J gene TRBJ2-6. Looked up from germline, CDR1 is SGHNT and CDR2 is YENEEA. The CDR3 covers 17 residues. The CDR3 loop is CASSLHPPGSGANVLTF.

The CDR3 here is CASSLASSGGRSNEQFF. The V call is TRBV27, the J call TRBJ2-1; absent DNA, TCRdb's TRBD2 call cannot be checked. The CDR3 length is 17 residues. Germline V gene data show CDR1 as MNHEY and CDR2 as SMNVEV (reference sequence).

This sequence joins TRBV2 and TRBJ2-1; TCRdb's D gene call, TRBD1, goes unchecked for lack of DNA. Germline CDR1 SNHLY, CDR2 FYNNEI. The CDR3 totals 14 residues. The CDR3 loop is CASYGQGAYNEQFF.

This chain's CDR3 is CASTRDAENTIYF. J is TRBJ1-3 and V is TRBV5-4; TCRdb's D call, TRBD1, is unchecked because there is no DNA. The CDR3 is made up of 13 amino acids. Germline V gene lookup returns CDR1 SGHNT and CDR2 YYREEE (reference sequence). The whole variable domain, remainder taken from reference TRBV5-4 and TRBJ1-3, is ETGVTQSPTHLIKTRGQQVTLRCSSQSGHNTVSWYQQALGQGPQFIFQYYREEENGRGNFPPRFSGLQFPNYSSELNVNALELDDSALYLCASTRDAENTIYFGEGSWLTVV.

This rearrangement joins TRBV30 to TRBJ2-3. Germline V gene lookup returns CDR1 GTSNPN and CDR2 SVGIG (reference sequence). This CDR3 has 13 residues. CDR3 in amino acids: CAWSGTATDTQYF. Filled out from reference TRBV30 and TRBJ2-3, the complete variable domain reads SQTIHQWPATLVQPVGSPLSLECTVEGTSNPNLYWYRQAAGRGLQLLFYSVGIGQISSEVPQNLSASRPQDRQFILSSKKLLLSDSGFYLCAWSGTATDTQYFGPGTRLTVL.

This sequence joins TRBV20-1 and TRBJ2-5; TCRdb names TRBD1, which stays unverified in the absence of DNA. The CDR3 extends over 15 amino acids. The germline V gene encodes CDR1 DFQATT and CDR2 SNEGSKA (reference sequence). The CDR3 loop reads CSAERARGRFETQYF.

V is TRBV3-1 and J is TRBJ1-1. CDR3 length: 15 amino acids. Per germline, CDR1 LGHDT and CDR2 YNNKEL (reference sequence). Here the CDR3 reads CASSQVWGLNTEAFF.

The chain uses TRBV3-1 and TRBJ1-2. Per the germline V gene, CDR1 is LGHDT and CDR2 is YNNKEL (reference sequence). The CDR3 loop spans 13 amino acids. The CDR3 is CASSQLYGYGYTF.

Here the CDR3 reads CASSYGKQGRTTEAFF. This chain connects TRBV6-5 to TRBJ1-1; TCRdb's D call of TRBD1 is untestable without DNA. The CDR3 consists of 16 residues. Germline values: CDR1 MNHEY, CDR2 SVGAGI.

The chain employs TRBV6-2 or TRBV6-3 and TRBJ1-5; no DNA is available, so the TRBD1 call from TCRdb remains unchecked. This CDR3 contains 16 residues. CDR1 and CDR2 from the germline V gene are MNHEY and SVGEGT. CDR3 sequence reads: CASSYYGTLNNQPQHF.

This chain connects TRBV19 to TRBJ1-5; the TCRdb D gene call, TRBD1, has no DNA to confirm it. The CDR3 has 15 amino acids. CDR1 LNHDA and CDR2 SQIVND come from the germline V gene (reference sequence). CDR3 sequence reads: CASSIVGDRVQPQHF.

This rearrangement joins TRBV25-1 to TRBJ2-7; as DNA is missing, the TRBD1 call by TCRdb cannot be tested. This CDR3 comprises 15 residues. CDR1 and CDR2 (germline): MGHDK, SYGVNS. The chain's CDR3 is CASSEDRGSFNEQYF.